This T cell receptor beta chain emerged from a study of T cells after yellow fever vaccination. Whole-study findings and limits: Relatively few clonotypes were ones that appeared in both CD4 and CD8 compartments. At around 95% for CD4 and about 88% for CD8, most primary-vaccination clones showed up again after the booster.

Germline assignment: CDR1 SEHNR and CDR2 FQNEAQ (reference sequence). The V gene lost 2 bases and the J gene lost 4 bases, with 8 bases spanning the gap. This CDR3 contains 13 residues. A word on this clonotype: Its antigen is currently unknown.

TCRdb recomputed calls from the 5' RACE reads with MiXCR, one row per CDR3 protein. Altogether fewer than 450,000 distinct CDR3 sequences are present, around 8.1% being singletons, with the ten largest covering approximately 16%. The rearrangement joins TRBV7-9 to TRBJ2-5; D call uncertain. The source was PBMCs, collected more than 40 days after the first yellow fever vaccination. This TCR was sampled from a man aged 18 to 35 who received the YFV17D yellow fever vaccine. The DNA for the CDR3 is TGTGCCAGCAGCTTAAGAACTCTAGAGACCCAGTACTTC. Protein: CASSLRTLETQYF.